The present TCR beta chain was sequenced within a study of T cell responses to AZD1222 COVID-19 vaccine. TCRdb's copy holds only in-frame clones and misses some; the assay was immunoSEQ multiplex PCR. The data hold 130,000 to 150,000 clones, with around 88% observed a single time. Germline values: CDR1 SGDLS, CDR2 YYNGEE. This CDR3 is built from 17 residues. Trimming removed 3 bases at V and 0 bases at J, with 16 bases between. As concerns this clone: Its antigen is unidentified.

Overall study results and limits: Donors in the cohort were predominantly white British and more often female, and clonal diversity was possibly underestimated.

V usage is TRBV9 and J usage is TRBJ2-1; possibly TRBD2 for D (5 bases). Sequenced here: peripheral blood, sampled on day 0 of MenACWY control vaccination. This clonotype originated in an adult in good health. In DNA form, the CDR3 reads TGTGCCAGCAGCGCCCAAGACTATCGGAGCTCCTACAATGAGCAGTTCTTC. Translated, it gives CASSAQDYRSSYNEQFF. Using reference TRBV9 and TRBJ2-1 for the parts outside the CDR3, the full variable domain is DSGVTQTPKHLITATGQRVTLRCSPRSGDLSVYWYQQSLDQGLQFLIQYYNGEERAKGNILERFSAQQFPDLHSELNLSSLELGDSALYFCASSAQDYRSSYNEQFFGPGTRLTVL.